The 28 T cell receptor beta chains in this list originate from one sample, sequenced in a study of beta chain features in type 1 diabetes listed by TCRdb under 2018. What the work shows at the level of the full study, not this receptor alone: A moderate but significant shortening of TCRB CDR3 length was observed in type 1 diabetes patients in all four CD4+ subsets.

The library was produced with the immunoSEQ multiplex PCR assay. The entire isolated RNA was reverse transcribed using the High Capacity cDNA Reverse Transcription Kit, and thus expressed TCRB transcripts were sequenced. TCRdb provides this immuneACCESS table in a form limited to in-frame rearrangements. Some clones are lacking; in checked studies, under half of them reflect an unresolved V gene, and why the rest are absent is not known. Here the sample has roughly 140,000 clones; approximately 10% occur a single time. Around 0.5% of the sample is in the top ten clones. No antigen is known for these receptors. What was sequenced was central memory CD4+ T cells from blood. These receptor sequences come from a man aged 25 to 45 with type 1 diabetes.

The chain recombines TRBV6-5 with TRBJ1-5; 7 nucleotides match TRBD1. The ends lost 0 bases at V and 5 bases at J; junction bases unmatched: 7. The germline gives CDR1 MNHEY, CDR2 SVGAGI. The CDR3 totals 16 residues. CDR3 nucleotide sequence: TGTGCCAGCAGTTACTCGTCGGAGGGGGCGGATCAGCCCCAGCATTTT. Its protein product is CASSYSSEGADQPQHF.

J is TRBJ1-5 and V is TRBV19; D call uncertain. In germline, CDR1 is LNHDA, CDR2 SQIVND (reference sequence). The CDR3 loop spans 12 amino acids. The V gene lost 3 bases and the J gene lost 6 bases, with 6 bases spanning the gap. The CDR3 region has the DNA TGTGCCAGTAGTATGATGGCTCAGCCCCAGCATTTT. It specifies CASSMMAQPQHF.

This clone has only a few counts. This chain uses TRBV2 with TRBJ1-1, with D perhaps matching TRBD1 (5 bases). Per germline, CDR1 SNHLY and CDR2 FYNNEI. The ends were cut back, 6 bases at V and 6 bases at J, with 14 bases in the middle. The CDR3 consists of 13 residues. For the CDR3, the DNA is TGTGCCAGCAGGCCCTCCAGGGAGGCTGAAGCTTTCTTT. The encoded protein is CASRPSREAEAFF.

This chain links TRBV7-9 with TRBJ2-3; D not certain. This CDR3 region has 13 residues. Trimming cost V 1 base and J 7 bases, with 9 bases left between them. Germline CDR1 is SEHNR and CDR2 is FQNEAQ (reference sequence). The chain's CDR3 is CASSLELEYTQYF. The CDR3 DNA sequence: TGTGCCAGCAGCTTAGAGCTAGAATATACGCAGTATTTT.

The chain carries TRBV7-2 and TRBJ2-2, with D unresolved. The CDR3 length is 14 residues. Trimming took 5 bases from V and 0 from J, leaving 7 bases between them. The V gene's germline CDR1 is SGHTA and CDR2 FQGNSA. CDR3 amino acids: CASSITANTGELFF. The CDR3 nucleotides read TGTGCCAGCAGCATCACAGCGAACACCGGGGAGCTGTTTTTT.

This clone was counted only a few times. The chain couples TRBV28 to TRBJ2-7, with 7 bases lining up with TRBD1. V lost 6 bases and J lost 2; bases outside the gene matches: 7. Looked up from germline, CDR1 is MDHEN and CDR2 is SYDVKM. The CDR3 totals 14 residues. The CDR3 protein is CASSSGTDPYEQYF. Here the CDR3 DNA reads TGTGCCAGCAGCTCGGGGACAGACCCCTACGAGCAGTACTTC. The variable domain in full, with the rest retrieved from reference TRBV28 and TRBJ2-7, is DVKVTQSSRYLVKRTGEKVFLECVQDMDHENMFWYRQDPGLGLRLIYFSYDVKMKEKGDIPEGYSVSREKKERFSLILESASTNQTSMYLCASSSGTDPYEQYFGPGTRLTVT.

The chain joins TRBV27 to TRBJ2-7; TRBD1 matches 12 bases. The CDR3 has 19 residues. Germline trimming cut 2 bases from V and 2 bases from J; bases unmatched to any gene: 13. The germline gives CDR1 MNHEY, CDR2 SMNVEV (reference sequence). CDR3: CASSLKGTGGTHPTYEQYF. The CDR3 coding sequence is TGTGCCAGCAGTTTAAAGGGGACAGGGGGCACCCATCCTACCTACGAGCAGTACTTC.

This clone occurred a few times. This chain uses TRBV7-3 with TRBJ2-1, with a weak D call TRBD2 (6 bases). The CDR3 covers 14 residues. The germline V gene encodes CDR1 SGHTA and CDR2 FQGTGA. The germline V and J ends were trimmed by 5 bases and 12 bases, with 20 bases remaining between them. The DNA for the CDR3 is TGTGCCAGCAGCCCAAGTTCAACTAGCTTAGGGCAGTTCTTC. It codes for CASSPSSTSLGQFF.

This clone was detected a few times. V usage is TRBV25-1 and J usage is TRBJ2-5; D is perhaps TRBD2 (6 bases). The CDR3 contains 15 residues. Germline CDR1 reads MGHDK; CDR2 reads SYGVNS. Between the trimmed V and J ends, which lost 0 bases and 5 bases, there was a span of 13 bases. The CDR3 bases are TGTGCCAGCAGTGAATATGCCGGGACTGGCGAGACCCAGTACTTC. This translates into CASSEYAGTGETQYF.

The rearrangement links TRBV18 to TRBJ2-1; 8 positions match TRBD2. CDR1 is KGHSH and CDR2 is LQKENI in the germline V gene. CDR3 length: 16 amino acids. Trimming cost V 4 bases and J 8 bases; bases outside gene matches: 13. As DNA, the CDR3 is TGTGCCAGCTCACTCCTTGGGGTAGCGGGAAGCGATGAGCAGTTCTTC. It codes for CASSLLGVAGSDEQFF. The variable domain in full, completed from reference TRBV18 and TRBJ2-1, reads NAGVMQNPRHLVRRRGQEARLRCSPMKGHSHVYWYRQLPEEGLKFMVYLQKENIIDESGMPKERFSAEFPKEGPSILRIQQVVRGDSAAYFCASSLLGVAGSDEQFFGPGTRLTVL.

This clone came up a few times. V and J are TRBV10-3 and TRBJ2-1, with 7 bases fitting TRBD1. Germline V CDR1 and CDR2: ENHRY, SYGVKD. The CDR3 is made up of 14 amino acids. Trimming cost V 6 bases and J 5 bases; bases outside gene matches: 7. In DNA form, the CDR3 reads TGTGCCATCAGGAAGGGACAGTGGGACAATGAGCAGTTCTTC. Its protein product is CAIRKGQWDNEQFF.

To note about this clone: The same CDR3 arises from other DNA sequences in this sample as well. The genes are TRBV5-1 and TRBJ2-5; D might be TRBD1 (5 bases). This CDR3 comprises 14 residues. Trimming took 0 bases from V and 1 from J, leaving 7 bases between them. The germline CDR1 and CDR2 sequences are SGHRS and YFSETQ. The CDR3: CASSLGQTQETQYF. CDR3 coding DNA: TGCGCCAGCAGCTTGGGACAGACCCAAGAGACCCAGTACTTC.

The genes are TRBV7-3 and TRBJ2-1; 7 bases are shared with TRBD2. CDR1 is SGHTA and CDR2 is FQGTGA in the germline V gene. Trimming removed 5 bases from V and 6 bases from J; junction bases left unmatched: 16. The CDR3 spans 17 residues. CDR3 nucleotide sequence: TGTGCCAGCAGCGTAAGCTCTCTGGCGGGAGCTAGCAATGAGCAGTTCTTC. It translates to CASSVSSLAGASNEQFF.

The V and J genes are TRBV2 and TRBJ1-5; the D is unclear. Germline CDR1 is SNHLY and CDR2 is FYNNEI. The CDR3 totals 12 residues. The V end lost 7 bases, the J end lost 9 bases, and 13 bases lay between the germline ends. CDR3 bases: TGTGCCAGCAAACAGCCCCAAGGGCCCCAGCATTTT. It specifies CASKQPQGPQHF.

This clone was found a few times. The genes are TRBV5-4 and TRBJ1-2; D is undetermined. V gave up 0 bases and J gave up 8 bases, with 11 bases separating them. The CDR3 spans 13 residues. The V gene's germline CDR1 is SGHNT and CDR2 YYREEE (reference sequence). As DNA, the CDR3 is TGTGCCAGCAGCTTGGGCGGCAATCGGGGCTACACCTTC. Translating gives CASSLGGNRGYTF.

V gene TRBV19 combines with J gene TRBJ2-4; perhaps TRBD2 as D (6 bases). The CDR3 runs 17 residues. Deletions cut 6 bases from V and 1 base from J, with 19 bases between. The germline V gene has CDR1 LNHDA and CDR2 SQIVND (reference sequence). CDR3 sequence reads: CASSFQVTGVAKNIQYF. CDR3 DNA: TGTGCCAGTAGCTTCCAAGTGACGGGAGTGGCCAAAAACATTCAGTACTTC.

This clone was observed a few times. CDR3 DNA sequence: TGTGCCAGCAGTTACCGCAGGCAAGAGACCCAGTACTTC. It specifies CASSYRRQETQYF. V usage is TRBV6-5 and J usage is TRBJ2-5; no firm D call. The V end was cut by 2 bases, the J end by 2 bases, with 6 bases between. The CDR3 has 13 amino acids. Germline CDR1 MNHEY, CDR2 SVGAGI.

The CDR3 reads CASTRGGARNTEAFF. The CDR3 DNA sequence: TGTGCCAGCACCAGGGGAGGGGCTCGGAACACTGAAGCTTTCTTT. The rearrangement links TRBV11-3 to TRBJ1-1; perhaps TRBD1 as D (6 bases). The V and J ends lost 7 bases and 1 base respectively, with 16 bases between them. Germline assignment: CDR1 SGHNT and CDR2 YENEEA. The length of the CDR3 is 15 residues. The full variable domain, rest sourced from reference TRBV11-3 and TRBJ1-1, is EAGVVQSPRYKIIEKKQPVAFWCNPISGHNTLYWYLQNLGQGPELLIRYENEEAVDDSQLPKDRFSAERLKGVDSTLKIQPAELGDSAVYLCASTRGGARNTEAFFGQGTRLTVV.

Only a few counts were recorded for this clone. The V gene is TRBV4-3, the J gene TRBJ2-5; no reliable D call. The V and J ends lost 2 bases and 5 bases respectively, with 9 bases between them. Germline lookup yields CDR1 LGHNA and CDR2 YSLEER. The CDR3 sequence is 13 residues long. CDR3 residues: CASSQQAGETQYF. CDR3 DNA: TGCGCCAGCAGCCAACAAGCAGGCGAGACCCAGTACTTC.

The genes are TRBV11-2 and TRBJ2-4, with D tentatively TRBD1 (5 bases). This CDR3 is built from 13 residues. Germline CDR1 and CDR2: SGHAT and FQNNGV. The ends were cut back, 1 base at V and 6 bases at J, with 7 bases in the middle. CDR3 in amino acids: CASSLVQGNIQYF. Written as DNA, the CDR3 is TGTGCCAGCAGCTTAGTGCAGGGAAACATTCAGTACTTC.

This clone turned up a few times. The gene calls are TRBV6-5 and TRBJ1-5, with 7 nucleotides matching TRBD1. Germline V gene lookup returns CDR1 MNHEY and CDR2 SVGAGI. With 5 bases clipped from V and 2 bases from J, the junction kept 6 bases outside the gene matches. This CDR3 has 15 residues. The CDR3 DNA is TGTGCCAGCAGTCCACAGGGGATTGGCAATCAGCCCCAGCATTTT. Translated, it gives CASSPQGIGNQPQHF.

The CDR3 nucleotides read TGCAGCGTTGACAGGGGAGAGAGGTCCTACGAGCAGTACTTC. Protein sequence: CSVDRGERSYEQYF. The chain uses TRBV29-1 and TRBJ2-7; TRBD1 might be the D (6 bases). The CDR3 extends over 14 amino acids. Germline V gene lookup returns CDR1 SQVTM and CDR2 ANQGSEA. Trimming took 3 bases from V and 1 from J, leaving 13 bases between them.

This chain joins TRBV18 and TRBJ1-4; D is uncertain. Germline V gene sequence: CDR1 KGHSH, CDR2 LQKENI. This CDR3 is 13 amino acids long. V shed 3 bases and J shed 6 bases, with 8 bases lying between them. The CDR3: CASSPGRDEKLFF. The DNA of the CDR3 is TGTGCCAGCTCACCCGGGCGGGATGAAAAACTGTTTTTT.

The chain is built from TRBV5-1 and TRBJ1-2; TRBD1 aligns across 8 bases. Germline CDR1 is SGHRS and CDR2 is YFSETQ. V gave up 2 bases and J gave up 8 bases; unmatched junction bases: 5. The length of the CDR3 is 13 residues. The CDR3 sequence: CASSFDRGSGYTF. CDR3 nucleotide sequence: TGCGCCAGCAGCTTCGACAGGGGATCCGGCTACACCTTC. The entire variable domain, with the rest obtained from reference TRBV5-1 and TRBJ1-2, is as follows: KAGVTQTPRYLIKTRGQQVTLSCSPISGHRSVSWYQQTPGQGLQFLFEYFSETQRNKGNFPGRFSGRQFSNSRSEMNVSTLELGDSALYLCASSFDRGSGYTFGSGTRLTVV.

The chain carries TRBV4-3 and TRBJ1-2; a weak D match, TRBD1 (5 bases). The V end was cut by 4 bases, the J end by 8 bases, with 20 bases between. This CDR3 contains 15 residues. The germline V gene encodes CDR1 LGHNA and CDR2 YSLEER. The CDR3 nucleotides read TGCGCCAGCAGCCCATCGAAAAGCAGGGTAGGCGGCTACACCTTC. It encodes CASSPSKSRVGGYTF.

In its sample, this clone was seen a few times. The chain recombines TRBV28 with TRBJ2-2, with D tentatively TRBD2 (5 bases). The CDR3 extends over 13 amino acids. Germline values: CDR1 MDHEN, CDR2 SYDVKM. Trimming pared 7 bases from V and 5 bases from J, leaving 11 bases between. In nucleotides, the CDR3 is TGTGCCAGCAATCGGGGTGGTACCGGGGAGCTGTTTTTT. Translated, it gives CASNRGGTGELFF.

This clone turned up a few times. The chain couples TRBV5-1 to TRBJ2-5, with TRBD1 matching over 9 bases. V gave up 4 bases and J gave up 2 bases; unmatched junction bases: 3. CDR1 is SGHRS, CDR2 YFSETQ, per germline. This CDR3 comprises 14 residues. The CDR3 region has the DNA TGCGCCAGCAGCCCACAGGGGGCTCAAGAGACCCAGTACTTC. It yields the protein CASSPQGAQETQYF.

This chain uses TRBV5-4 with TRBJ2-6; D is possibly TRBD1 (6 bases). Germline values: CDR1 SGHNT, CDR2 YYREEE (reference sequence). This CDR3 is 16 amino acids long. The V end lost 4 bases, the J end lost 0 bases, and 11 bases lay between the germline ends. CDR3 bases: TGTGCCAGCAGCGCCGAAGGGGGCTCTGGGGCCAACGTCCTGACTTTC. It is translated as CASSAEGGSGANVLTF.